These T cell receptor beta chains were read from a single sample in a study of cytomegalovirus exposure and HLA in healthy donors. Sequencing was performed with immunoSEQ multiplex PCR; in TCRdb, only in-frame clones are kept and a portion is missing. The sample shows about 140,000 clones, 75% to 80% of them seen only once. The sample taken for sequencing was PBMCs. Every receptor here comes from a woman between 45 and 65 years old in good health and CMV-seronegative. Each CDR3 is given with its conserved first and last residue.

V gene	J gene	CDR3 protein
TRBV2	TRBJ1-2	CASRRTGTGRYGYTF
TRBV10-3	TRBJ2-1	CAISLDLMYNEQFF
TRBV14	TRBJ2-3	CASSHRGLSTDTQYF
TRBV19	TRBJ1-5	CASSISRGGGSNQPQHF
TRBV4-3	TRBJ1-2	CASSQDARLYGYTF
TRBV11-2	TRBJ1-4	CASSLEREVEKLFF
TRBV11-3	TRBJ2-2	CASSLEDGANTGELFF
TRBV5-1	TRBJ2-5	CASSLELGAGETQYF
TRBV2	TRBJ1-6	CASSPRAGGTYNSPLHF
TRBV5-5	TRBJ2-4	CASSPGQGWNIQYF
TRBV6-5	TRBJ1-6	CASRRGGDSPLHF
TRBV30	TRBJ1-3	CAWSGGVRVKKRYF
TRBV5-4	TRBJ1-1	CASSSWGFEAFF
TRBV20-1	TRBJ2-3	CSAQQGDTQYF
TRBV2	TRBJ2-3	CASSAGGPDTQYF
TRBV6-1	TRBJ1-2	CASSEGGGGYGYTF
TRBV7-6	TRBJ1-2	CASSLEGGDGYTF
TRBV7-9	TRBJ1-2	CASSLTGDGGYTF
TRBV5-1	TRBJ2-7	CASSLVVETYEQYF
TRBV7-9	TRBJ2-6	CASSSTRGSGANVLTF
TRBV5-4	TRBJ2-7	CASSLRAGIQNEQYF
TRBV7-3	TRBJ2-2	CASSLSGGPGELFF
TRBV28	TRBJ1-3	CASSRVRPGNTIYF
TRBV6-1	TRBJ2-5	CASSEGAGGIETQYF
TRBV9	TRBJ2-7	CASSVDGISIEQYF
TRBV4-1	TRBJ2-3	CASSQDRGEADTQYF
TRBV5-4	TRBJ2-5	CASSSGTSGGRRETQYF
TRBV6-6	TRBJ1-5	CASSRDFQPQHF
TRBV18	TRBJ2-7	CASSPQRGHTYEQYF
TRBV9	TRBJ1-2	CASSVGSQPRYGGYTF
TRBV6-1	TRBJ1-5	CASSESGGAVQPQHF
TRBV19	TRBJ1-5	CASRPGQVNQPQHF
TRBV6-5	TRBJ1-2	CASSYSLTNYGYTF
TRBV29-1	TRBJ2-7	CSVLMGQVSYEQYF
TRBV10-3	TRBJ1-1	CAIREDSSSEAFF
TRBV28	TRBJ2-2	CASKETGVSGELFF
TRBV11-1	TRBJ1-6	CASSFDRGEIQSLHF
TRBV7-2	TRBJ2-3	CASRSGDTQYF
TRBV5-1	TRBJ2-7	CASSLLDRGYEQYF
TRBV4-3	TRBJ1-2	CASSQDYQGLSYGYTF
TRBV4-1	TRBJ1-1	CASSQDEGSPGAFF
TRBV5-6	TRBJ2-1	CASSVPSGGYNEQFF
TRBV5-1	TRBJ2-7	CASSRGTSGGSGYEQYF
TRBV30	TRBJ2-1	CAWSVWGGDYNEQFF
TRBV19	TRBJ2-2	CASSWVGGNTGELFF
TRBV6-1	TRBJ2-7	CASSEDMFRDRVYEQYF
TRBV5-6	TRBJ2-7	CASSRGGNEQYF
TRBV2	TRBJ1-1	CASSVNRGGNTEAFF
TRBV28	TRBJ2-7	CASSLPGRQPYEQYF
TRBV28	TRBJ2-6	CASSLRTGSSGANVLTF
TRBV29-1	TRBJ1-1	CSPYLQRLQNTEAFF
TRBV23-1	TRBJ1-6	CASSRFLPGGRSYNSPLHF
TRBV4-1	TRBJ2-7	CASSQDPSVREQYF
TRBV21-1	TRBJ1-4	CASSPREKLFF
TRBV13	TRBJ2-2	CASSLESGVNTGELFF
TRBV28	TRBJ2-3	CASSRQGGGTDTQYF